This TCR beta chain came from a study of shared clonotypes between healthy human individuals. Broader study findings: In this cohort, only blood was sampled, and tissue repertoires likely differ. Lower generation probabilities were found for non-shared clonotypes than for those shared by all four donors. What rarefaction showed was incomplete sorted-subset sequencing despite large depth.

A remark on this clone: The antigen is unknown.

Trimming took off 0 bases at V and 4 bases at J, with 12 bases between the two ends. The germline CDR1 and CDR2 sequences are LGHNA and YNFKEQ. This CDR3 contains 16 residues. Samples underwent the assay at deep level. TCRdb keeps only in-frame clones here, not all; method: immunoSEQ multiplex PCR. The sample consists of roughly 2.2 million clones, less than 95% of them appearing once. This receptor was obtained from a man aged 18 to 29 in good health. Some clones in this sample may be carry-over from other donors' samples. The chain employs TRBV4-2 and TRBJ1-4; unclear D gene. Material for sequencing was naive CD4+ T cells from PBMCs. Sample subset: CD45RA+ positively selected. The CDR3 loop reads CASSQDLLGINEKLFF. The CDR3 DNA reads TGTGCCAGCAGCCAAGATTTGTTAGGAATTAATGAAAAACTGTTTTTT.